The present TCR beta chain was sequenced within a study of healthy donors' naive CD4 and CD8 T cells. Study in general: Donors came from three age groups: 20-25, 40-50 and 60-70 years. Points from the study as a whole: Alpha and beta chains were sequenced in bulk without pairing.

Sorting defined naive CD4+ as CD4+CD8-CD45RO-CD45RA+ and naive CD8+ as CD8+CD4-CD45RA+CD27bright. Each TCR library used roughly 510 ng of total RNA and a linear amplification protocol. TCRdb called the reads again in MiXCR, with one record for every CDR3 protein. The sample records approximately 180,000 distinct CDR3 sequences, 65% to 75% being singletons. Germline trimming cut 3 bases from V and 1 base from J; bases unmatched to any gene: 3. Germline CDR1 and CDR2: SGHVS and FQNEAQ. This CDR3 is built from 16 residues. As to this clonotype: Its specificity is not known.

This chain connects TRBV7-8 to TRBJ2-5; 12 nucleotides line up with TRBD2. The sample taken for sequencing was naive CD4+ and CD8+ T cells sorted from blood, pooled from several donors. The sequence derives from a pool of human donors in good health; the sample pools cells from several healthy donors. The CDR3 region is CASSFLAGGLQETQYF. CDR3 nucleotide sequence: TGTGCCAGCAGCTTCCTAGCGGGAGGGCTCCAAGAGACCCAGTACTTC.